The 8 T cell receptor beta chains below come from one sample, sequenced in a study of T cell responses to AZD1222 COVID-19 vaccine. Assay used: immunoSEQ multiplex PCR; TCRdb lists only in-frame clones, some missing. The sample consists of roughly 140,000 clones, over 70% of them appearing once. Sequences were derived from peripheral blood, sampled 28 days after the second AZD1222 dose. All receptors derive from an adult who received the AZD1222 COVID-19 vaccine.

This chain links TRBV6-5 with TRBJ1-1; the D gene is possibly TRBD1 (5 bases). V was shortened by 6 bases and J by 8 bases, with 19 bases between the two germline ends. The CDR3 has 14 residues. The germline CDR1 and CDR2 sequences are MNHEY and SVGAGI. CDR3 residues: CASSGAKARLEAFF. The CDR3 region has the DNA TGTGCCAGCAGCGGGGCAAAAGCCCGACTCGAAGCTTTCTTT.

This clone was seen only once. The rearrangement joins TRBV27 to TRBJ2-3, with 12 bases matching TRBD2. Looked up from germline, CDR1 is MNHEY and CDR2 is SMNVEV (reference sequence). The V and J ends lost 5 bases and 0 bases, in that order; junction bases with no gene match: 15. The length of the CDR3 is 20 residues. CDR3 sequence: CASSTKNQDGTSGSTDTQYF. The CDR3 DNA is TGTGCCAGCAGTACAAAAAACCAGGACGGGACTAGCGGGAGCACAGATACGCAGTATTTT.

The rearrangement links TRBV2 to TRBJ2-1; maybe TRBD2 (6 bases). The germline V gene encodes CDR1 SNHLY and CDR2 FYNNEI. V lost 6 bases to trimming and J lost 6 bases, with 12 bases between them. The CDR3 totals 13 residues. The CDR3 DNA follows: TGTGCCAGCAGGCGGGACGGTTCCAATGAGCAGTTCTTC. Translating it yields CASRRDGSNEQFF.

V and J are TRBV5-4 and TRBJ2-7; TRBD2 agrees at 10 bases. Losses at the gene ends were 4 bases for V and 2 bases for J; bases not matched to a gene: 6. This CDR3 contains 15 residues. CDR1 is SGHNT, CDR2 YYREEE, per germline (reference sequence). CDR3 in amino acids: CASSRTTSGPYEQYF. The CDR3 nucleotides read TGTGCCAGCAGCCGAACGACTAGCGGGCCCTACGAGCAGTACTTC.

Details on this clone: This same CDR3 is encoded by further DNA sequences in the sample. The rearrangement joins TRBV5-1 to TRBJ1-2, with D uncertain. Trimming took off 5 bases at V and 2 bases at J, with 7 bases between the two ends. This CDR3 comprises 12 residues. CDR1 is SGHRS and CDR2 is YFSETQ in the germline V gene. The CDR3 DNA sequence: TGCGCCAGCAGTGGGCTCAACTATGGCTACACCTTC. Residues: CASSGLNYGYTF.

This clone was observed a few times. CDR3 DNA sequence: TGCGCCAGCAGCTTGGCGGCGGGAGGTACCCACAATGAGCAGTTCTTC. Protein: CASSLAAGGTHNEQFF. The gene calls are TRBV5-1 and TRBJ2-1, with TRBD2 matching over 8 bases. There are 16 residues in the CDR3. The germline V gene encodes CDR1 SGHRS and CDR2 YFSETQ. V gave up 0 bases and J gave up 5 bases; unmatched junction bases: 7.

The chain recombines TRBV11-2 with TRBJ1-5; weak D call: TRBD1 (5 bases). V was pared by 4 bases and J by 9 bases, with 13 bases between. Germline V gene lookup returns CDR1 SGHAT and CDR2 FQNNGV. The CDR3 has 13 residues. CDR3 sequence (DNA): TGTGCCAGCAGCTCGGACATAAAGGGGCCCCAGCATTTT. As protein: CASSSDIKGPQHF.

This clone was detected once. The chain carries TRBV7-9 and TRBJ1-1; D is undetermined. V shed 2 bases and J shed 4 bases, with 8 bases lying between them. This CDR3 is built from 13 residues. Germline CDR1 SEHNR, CDR2 FQNEAQ (reference sequence). The CDR3 sequence is CASSLQGPTEAFF. The CDR3 bases are TGTGCCAGCAGCTTACAAGGTCCCACTGAAGCTTTCTTT.